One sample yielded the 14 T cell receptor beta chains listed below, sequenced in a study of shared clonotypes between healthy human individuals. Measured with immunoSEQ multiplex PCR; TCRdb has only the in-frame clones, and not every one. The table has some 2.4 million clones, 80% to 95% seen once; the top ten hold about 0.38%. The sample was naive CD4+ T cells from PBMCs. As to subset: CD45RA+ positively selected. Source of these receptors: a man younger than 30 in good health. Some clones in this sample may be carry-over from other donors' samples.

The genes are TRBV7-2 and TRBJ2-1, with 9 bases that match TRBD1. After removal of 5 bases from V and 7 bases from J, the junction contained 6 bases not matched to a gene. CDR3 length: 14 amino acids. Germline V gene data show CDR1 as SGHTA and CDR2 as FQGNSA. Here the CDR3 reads CASSGGQGGNEQFF. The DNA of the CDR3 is TGTGCCAGCAGCGGGGGACAGGGCGGGAATGAGCAGTTCTTC.

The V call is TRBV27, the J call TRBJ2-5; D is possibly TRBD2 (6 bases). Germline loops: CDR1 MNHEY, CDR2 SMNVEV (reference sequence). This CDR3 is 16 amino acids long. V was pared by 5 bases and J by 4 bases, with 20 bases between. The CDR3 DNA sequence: TGTGCCAGCAGTCTGCTGGGGGGACCCTCGGGAGAGACCCAGTACTTC. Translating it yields CASSLLGGPSGETQYF.

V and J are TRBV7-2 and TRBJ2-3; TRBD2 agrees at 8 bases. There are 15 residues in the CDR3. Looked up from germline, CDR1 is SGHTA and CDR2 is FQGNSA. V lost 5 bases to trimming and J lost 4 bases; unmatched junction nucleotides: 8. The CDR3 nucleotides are TGTGCCAGCAGCATCAGCGGGAGTCGGTCAGATACGCAGTATTTT. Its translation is CASSISGSRSDTQYF.

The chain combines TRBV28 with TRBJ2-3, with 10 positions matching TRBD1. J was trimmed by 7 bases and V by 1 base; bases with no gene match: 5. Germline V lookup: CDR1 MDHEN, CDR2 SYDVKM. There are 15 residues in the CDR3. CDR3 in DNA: TGTGCCAGCAGTTTATTGGGGGACAGGGGAAATACGCAGTATTTT. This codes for CASSLLGDRGNTQYF.

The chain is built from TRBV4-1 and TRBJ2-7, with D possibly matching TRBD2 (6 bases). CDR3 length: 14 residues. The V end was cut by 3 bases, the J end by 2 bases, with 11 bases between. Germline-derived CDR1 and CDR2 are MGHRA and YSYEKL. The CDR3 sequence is CASSQGGPAYEQYF. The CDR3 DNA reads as TGCGCCAGCAGCCAGGGGGGACCGGCCTACGAGCAGTACTTC.

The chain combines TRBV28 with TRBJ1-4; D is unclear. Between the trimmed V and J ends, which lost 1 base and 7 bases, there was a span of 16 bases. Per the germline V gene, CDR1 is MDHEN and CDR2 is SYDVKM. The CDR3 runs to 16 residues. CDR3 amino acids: CASSLFSGRTGEKLFF. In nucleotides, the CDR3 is TGTGCCAGCAGTTTATTTTCCGGGCGGACGGGTGAAAAACTGTTTTTT.

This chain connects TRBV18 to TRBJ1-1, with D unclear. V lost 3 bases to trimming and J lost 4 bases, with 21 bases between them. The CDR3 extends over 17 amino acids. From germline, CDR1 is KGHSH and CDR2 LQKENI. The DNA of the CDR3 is TGTGCCAGCTCACCCCTCGGGCCTATCATACCGGGCACTGAAGCTTTCTTT. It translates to CASSPLGPIIPGTEAFF.

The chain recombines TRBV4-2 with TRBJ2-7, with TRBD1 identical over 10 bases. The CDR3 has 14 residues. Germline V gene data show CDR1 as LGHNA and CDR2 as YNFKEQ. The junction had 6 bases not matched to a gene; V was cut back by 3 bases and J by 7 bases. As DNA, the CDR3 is TGTGCCAGCAGCCACCCGGGACAGGGGAGGGAGCAGTACTTC. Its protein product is CASSHPGQGREQYF.

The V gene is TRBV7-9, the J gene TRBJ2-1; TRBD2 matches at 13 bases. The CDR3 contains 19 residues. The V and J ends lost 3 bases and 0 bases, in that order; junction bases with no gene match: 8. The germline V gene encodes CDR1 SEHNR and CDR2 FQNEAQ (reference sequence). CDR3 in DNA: TGTGCCAGCAGCTTTCTCGGAGGACTAGCGGGAGACTCCTACAATGAGCAGTTCTTC. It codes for CASSFLGGLAGDSYNEQFF.

The CDR3 reads CASKVPASGRTGELFF. CDR3 coding DNA: TGTGCCAGCAAGGTTCCGGCTAGCGGGAGAACCGGGGAGCTGTTTTTT. The V and J genes are TRBV2 and TRBJ2-2; TRBD2 matches at 10 bases. V lost 7 bases, J lost 5 bases, and 10 bases stayed unmatched. Germline V CDR1 and CDR2: SNHLY, FYNNEI. The CDR3 loop spans 16 amino acids.

This CDR3 reads CASSLSGFTDTQYF. DNA of the CDR3: TGTGCCAGCAGTTTATCCGGGTTCACAGATACGCAGTATTTT. The chain joins TRBV27 to TRBJ2-3, with D uncertain. The V and J ends lost 0 bases and 2 bases respectively, with 6 bases between them. The CDR3 consists of 14 residues. Germline V CDR1 and CDR2: MNHEY, SMNVEV (reference sequence).

The CDR3 DNA reads as TGTGCCAGCAGCTTAGCTAGGGGGGGCAATGAGCAGTTCTTC. Protein sequence: CASSLARGGNEQFF. The chain has TRBV7-9 and TRBJ2-1, with D possibly matching TRBD2 (7 bases). This CDR3 is 14 amino acids long. Germline loops: CDR1 SEHNR, CDR2 FQNEAQ (reference sequence). Trimming took off 0 bases at V and 6 bases at J, with 9 bases between the two ends.

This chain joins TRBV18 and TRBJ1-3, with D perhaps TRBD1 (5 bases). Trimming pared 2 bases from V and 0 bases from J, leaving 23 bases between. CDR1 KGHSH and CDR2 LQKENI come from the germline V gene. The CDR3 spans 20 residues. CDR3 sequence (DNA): TGTGCCAGCTCACCAGTCAATGACGGGCGGGGGAGACACTCTGGAAACACCATATATTTT. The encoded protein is CASSPVNDGRGRHSGNTIYF.

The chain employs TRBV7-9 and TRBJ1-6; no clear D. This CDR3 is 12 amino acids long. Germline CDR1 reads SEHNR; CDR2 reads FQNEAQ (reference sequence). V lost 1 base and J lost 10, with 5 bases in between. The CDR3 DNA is TGTGCCAGCAGCTTAGAGCGCTCACCCCTCCACTTT. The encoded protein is CASSLERSPLHF.